The 12 T cell receptor beta chains below all came from one sample that was sequenced in a study of blood T cell repertoires in COVID-19. Using immunoSEQ multiplex PCR, the repertoire was profiled, and TCRdb retains in-frame clones only, with some absent. The sample holds some 150,000 clones, 88% seen once. Sequenced: peripheral blood. The receptors were sampled from a man aged 45-65 years with active or convalescent COVID-19.

This sequence joins TRBV5-1 and TRBJ2-3, with TRBD2 matching 12 bases. Germline loops: CDR1 SGHRS, CDR2 YFSETQ. The V segment lost 5 bases and the J segment 3 bases; nucleotides outside the gene matches: 4. This CDR3 comprises 15 residues. CDR3 nucleotides: TGCGCCAGCAGGACTAGCGGGAGTAAAACAGATACGCAGTATTTT. Its protein is CASRTSGSKTDTQYF.

CDR3 protein: CASSPGVDSYNEQFF. The CDR3 DNA reads TGTGCCAGCAGCCCGGGGGTTGACTCCTACAATGAGCAGTTCTTC. This chain connects TRBV7-6 to TRBJ2-1, with D perhaps TRBD2 (6 bases). The V end lost 5 bases, the J end lost 0 bases, and 11 bases lay between the germline ends. This CDR3 is 15 amino acids long. The germline gives CDR1 SGHVS, CDR2 FNYEAQ.

V and J are TRBV9 and TRBJ2-3; D gene unclear. CDR1 and CDR2 (germline): SGDLS, YYNGEE. Between the trimmed V and J ends, which lost 0 bases and 4 bases, there was a span of 12 bases. This CDR3 is built from 15 residues. The CDR3 nucleotides are TGTGCCAGCAGCGTAGATCAGAAATATTCAGATACGCAGTATTTT. This translates into CASSVDQKYSDTQYF.

The rearrangement links TRBV5-8 to TRBJ1-4; D unresolved. V was trimmed by 2 bases and J by 13 bases, leaving 9 bases between them. Germline assignment: CDR1 SGHTS and CDR2 YDEGEE. The CDR3 runs to 11 residues. This chain's CDR3 is CASSFSSLLFF. For the CDR3, the DNA is TGTGCCAGCAGCTTTTCGTCTCTACTGTTTTTT. The full variable domain, completed using reference TRBV5-8 and TRBJ1-4, is EAGVTQSPTHLIKTRGQQATLRCSPISGHTSVYWYQQALGLGLQFLLWYDEGEERNRGNFPPRFSGRQFPNYSSELNVNALELEDSALYLCASSFSSLLFFGSGTQLSVL.

This chain joins TRBV2 and TRBJ2-3; D possibly corresponds to TRBD1 (8 bases). The ends were cut back, 9 bases at V and 2 bases at J, with 15 bases in the middle. This CDR3 region has 14 residues. Germline loops: CDR1 SNHLY, CDR2 FYNNEI. The CDR3 bases are TGTGCCAGTAACAGGGGGGGATCCACAGATACGCAGTATTTT. It encodes CASNRGGSTDTQYF. The complete variable domain, with remaining parts taken from reference TRBV2 and TRBJ2-3, reads EPEVTQTPSHQVTQMGQEVILRCVPISNHLYFYWYRQILGQKVEFLVSFYNNEISEKSEIFDDQFSVERPDGSNFTLKIRSTKLEDSAMYFCASNRGGSTDTQYFGPGTRLTVL.

Points on this clone: The junction and the germline gene differ at one end; a read error may be behind it. The chain links TRBV7-7 to TRBJ2-5, with 9 bases that match TRBD1. Germline values: CDR1 SSHAT, CDR2 FNYEAQ (reference sequence). CDR3 length: 13 residues. The CDR3 DNA is TGCGCTACATCGACAGGGGGTGGAGAGACCCAGTACTTC. This gives the protein CATSTGGGETQYF.

This clone was counted only a few times. The CDR3 DNA follows: TGTGCCAGCACCACTAGGCGGGGGGACAGGGGAAACTATGGCTACACCTTC. This translates into CASTTRRGDRGNYGYTF. The rearrangement uses TRBV28 and TRBJ1-2; 10 bases line up with TRBD1. From germline, CDR1 is MDHEN and CDR2 SYDVKM. The CDR3 contains 17 residues. The V gene end was trimmed by 7 bases and the J gene end by 2 bases; junction bases not matched to a gene: 13.

This sequence joins TRBV11-3 and TRBJ2-1, with a weak D call TRBD1 (6 bases). Per the germline V gene, CDR1 is SGHNT and CDR2 is YENEEA. Trimming cost V 2 bases and J 7 bases, with 9 bases left between them. This CDR3 comprises 13 residues. Written as DNA, the CDR3 is TGTGCCAGCAGCTTACAGGGGCGGAATGAGCAGTTCTTC. This translates into CASSLQGRNEQFF.

This chain uses TRBV5-1 with TRBJ2-7; 12 bases fit TRBD2. The CDR3 totals 17 residues. Germline lookup yields CDR1 SGHRS and CDR2 YFSETQ. The junction had 4 bases not matched to a gene; V was cut back by 0 bases and J by 0 bases. The CDR3: CASSLDLAGGYSYEQYF. The CDR3 DNA follows: TGCGCCAGCAGCTTGGATCTAGCGGGAGGGTACTCCTACGAGCAGTACTTC.

In DNA, the CDR3 is TGTGCCAGCAGTTACTCCGGGGGGCGCAGGGAGCAGTACTTC. This translates into CASSYSGGRREQYF. This chain connects TRBV6-6 to TRBJ2-7; a weak D match, TRBD2 (7 bases). Germline CDR1 MNHNY, CDR2 SVGAGI (reference sequence). There are 14 residues in the CDR3. The V and J ends lost 0 bases and 7 bases respectively, with 13 bases between them.

The rearrangement links TRBV24-1 to TRBJ2-1; weak D call: TRBD1 (5 bases). V gave up 10 bases and J gave up 6 bases, with 9 bases separating them. CDR1 KGHDR and CDR2 SFDVKD come from the germline V gene. This CDR3 has 11 amino acids. CDR3 protein: CATRQGNEQFF. The CDR3 coding sequence is TGTGCCACTAGGCAGGGCAATGAGCAGTTCTTC.

CDR3 sequence: CASSARAGETYGYTF. The CDR3 nucleotides are TGTGCCAGCAGTGCAAGGGCAGGGGAGACATATGGCTACACCTTC. The chain recombines TRBV25-1 with TRBJ1-2, with a possible D match to TRBD1 (6 bases). Germline V gene sequence: CDR1 MGHDK, CDR2 SYGVNS. There are 15 residues in the CDR3. The V end was cut by 4 bases, the J end by 5 bases, with 17 bases between.